Shown below are 8 T cell receptor beta chains from a single sample sequenced in a study of shared T cell receptors in the human thymus. The data were produced by immunoSEQ multiplex PCR, yet TCRdb's version contains in-frame clones alone and is incomplete. The sample carries 450,000 to 650,000 clones, 75% to 80% recorded once. The same data also went into a second study, on human thymus T cells.

Sequencing was performed on thymocytes. All receptors come from a boy under two years old with a congenital heart defect.

The chain is built from TRBV11-2 and TRBJ2-7; TRBD2 might be the D (6 bases). The CDR3 is 12 amino acids. The germline V gene encodes CDR1 SGHAT and CDR2 FQNNGV. V shed 8 bases and J shed 1 base, with 9 bases lying between them. CDR3 sequence: CASGGISYEQYF. CDR3 coding DNA: TGTGCCAGCGGCGGGATTTCCTACGAGCAGTACTTC.

The rearrangement joins TRBV4-2 to TRBJ2-7; 9 bases agree with TRBD2. The CDR3 extends over 16 amino acids. V lost 4 bases to trimming and J lost 3 bases; unmatched junction nucleotides: 10. Germline CDR1 and CDR2: LGHNA and YNFKEQ. In DNA, the CDR3 is TGTGCCAGCAGCCCCCATCCAGGGACTAGCAACTACGAGCAGTACTTC. It yields the protein CASSPHPGTSNYEQYF.

This chain links TRBV4-2 with TRBJ2-5; D gene uncertain. CDR1 LGHNA and CDR2 YNFKEQ come from the germline V gene. Trimming removed 1 base at V and 1 base at J, with 4 bases between. The CDR3 loop spans 13 amino acids. CDR3 region: CASSQASQETQYF. The CDR3 coding sequence is TGTGCCAGCAGCCAAGCCTCCCAAGAGACCCAGTACTTC.

CDR3 residues: CASSSPGQGQNEKLFF. The CDR3 DNA is TGTGCCAGCAGTTCTCCGGGACAGGGGCAAAATGAAAAACTGTTTTTT. This chain links TRBV27 with TRBJ1-4; 10 nucleotides match TRBD1. The CDR3 runs to 16 residues. CDR1 and CDR2 from the germline V gene are MNHEY and SMNVEV (reference sequence). V lost 4 bases and J lost 5; bases outside the gene matches: 7.

This sequence joins TRBV7-9 and TRBJ2-1, with a possible D match to TRBD2 (6 bases). Trimming took 6 bases from V and 8 from J, leaving 20 bases between them. From germline, CDR1 is SEHNR and CDR2 FQNEAQ (reference sequence). The CDR3 spans 15 residues. The CDR3: CASSLPRGGNDEQFF. CDR3 nucleotides: TGTGCCAGCAGTTTGCCCCGGGGAGGAAACGATGAGCAGTTCTTC.

CDR3 amino acids: CASSQGLPHCNEQFF. In DNA, the CDR3 is TGTGCCAGCAGCCAGGGACTACCCCATTGCAATGAGCAGTTCTTC. The chain links TRBV7-9 to TRBJ2-1; 7 nucleotides agree with TRBD2. The J segment lost 6 bases and the V segment lost 5 bases, leaving 10 bases of the junction unmatched. The germline CDR1 and CDR2 sequences are SEHNR and FQNEAQ (reference sequence). The CDR3 sequence is 15 residues long.

The rearrangement links TRBV19 to TRBJ1-5; D perhaps matches TRBD1 (6 bases). V was shortened by 4 bases and J by 4 bases, with 8 bases between the two germline ends. This CDR3 is 13 amino acids long. CDR1 is LNHDA, CDR2 SQIVND, per germline (reference sequence). The CDR3 DNA follows: TGTGCCAGTAGTACAGGACAGAATCAGCCCCAGCATTTT. Encoded protein: CASSTGQNQPQHF.

The chain is built from TRBV21-1 and TRBJ2-7; the DNA was not compared with TRBD2, the D call given in the table. TRBV21-1 is reported as a pseudogene. The CDR3 covers 15 residues. The CDR3 nucleotides are TGTGCCACCCCTTCTTCGCGGGAGGACTCCTACGAGCAGTACTTC. Its translation: CATPSSREDSYEQYF.